This T cell receptor (beta chain) was profiled in a study of cytomegalovirus exposure and HLA in healthy donors (dated 2017 in TCRdb). At the level of the whole study: An earlier analysis of several hundred of the donors reported roughly 300 Gb of sequence data and 90 million to 120 million unique TCR beta sequences obtained from approximately 180 million T cells. An early release covering 500 to 750 HLA-typed donors comprised approximately 290 gigabases of sequencing data and approximately 80 million unique TCR sequences. Of the 350 to 450 genotyped donors, 75% to 85% were placed in the genetic ancestry cluster associated with self-reported Caucasian donors. The study was designed to test whether signatures of past pathogen exposure could be identified by cataloging public T cell receptors. The study profiled the T cell repertoires of fewer than 850 subjects by immunosequencing and related them to cytomegalovirus serostatus. In addition to the first cohort of 666 subjects, a separate validation cohort of some 120 different subjects was used. To predict cytomegalovirus infection status, the study combined high-throughput TCR immunosequencing, statistical association of individual TCRs with disease status, and machine learning. A later analysis re-examined previously published TCR beta repertoires from roughly 650 donors and added high-resolution HLA genotyping to investigate patterns of TCR occurrence. Rather than using new phenotypic data, the later analysis identified candidate immune exposures from TCR beta sequences and from how often those sequences occurred across donors. An earlier analysis of around 540 of the donors applied high-throughput TCR beta sequencing to assess whether each TCR beta V gene segment acted as functional or pseudogenic. Alongside the repertoire data, information on donor age, sex, ethnicity and CMV serostatus was compiled. Genome-wide SNP genotypes for about 65% of the 666 donors were used in a later genetic analysis, which treated that subset as a discovery cohort. All discovery cohort repertoires had been generated using a single sequencing platform. Both class I and class II loci were covered by HLA typing, at four-digit resolution. The number of donors typed differed by locus, with about 629-640 for A, B, C, DRB1 and DQB1, over 500 for DQA1, 600 to 610 for DPA1, and 400 to 490 for DPB1. Roughly five DR-DQ haplotypes were treated as single units for association and clustering because of strong linkage in the cohort. On average, roughly 250,000 unique TCR beta nucleotide sequences were sequenced per donor among 398 genotyped donors of the cohort, with roughly a sixth of those sequences being non-productive.

Paper-wide results and their limitations: An association between a missense DCLRE1C variant and V-gene and J-gene trimming of TCR beta chains was found in a later genetic analysis and replicated in an independent cohort. A later analysis associated 15,000 or so TCR beta sequences with specific HLA alleles at a false discovery rate of 0.05. A later analysis reported that several top co-occurrence clusters appeared linked to parvovirus B19, influenza, CMV and Epstein-Barr virus. An earlier analysis of approximately 500 of the donors showed that most TCR beta V segments appeared in productive rearrangements either about 87% or about 30% of the time, which broadly matched IMGT annotations. A further reported finding was that TCR beta sequences accurately predicted the HLA-A and HLA-B alleles for most subjects in the first cohort. In vitro tests confirmed that a few of the cytomegalovirus-associated TCR beta chains recognize cytomegalovirus antigens. The only immune exposure information available for the cohort was CMV serostatus. According to a later analysis, TCR association rates differed among HLA loci, with DRB1 alleles showing the most associated TCRs and HLA-C alleles showing the fewest. In a later genetic analysis, fewer N-insertions in productive TCRs were reported among donors in an Asian-associated ancestry cluster than the roughly 640-donor mean. Because the 87-base-pair reads could not distinguish some IMGT-functional V segments, including TRBV6-2 and TRBV6-3, those segments were excluded. Because some donors lacked HLA typing at each locus, the association tests relied only on the typed subset. Strong co-occurrence of HLA alleles, especially DR and DQ, made assigning TCR associations to individual alleles difficult. The classifier was reported to diagnose cytomegalovirus status with high specificity and sensitivity in both the original and validation cohorts. Because counts were too low, about 18 rarely observed V segments, including chromosome 9 orphons, were excluded from the earlier analysis of a few hundred of the donors. Most CMV-associated TCR beta chains appeared to be HLA-restricted in a later analysis, and the HLA associations seemed to be driven largely by CMV exposure. Linkage disequilibrium might explain the correlated functional status among segregating V segments, but an unknown experimental factor could not be ruled out. Only TCR beta chains were sequenced in this cohort, and the absence of alpha or paired-chain data limited detectable features. A group of highly shared sequence variants was considered likely to be a technical artifact of the sequencing pipeline. Presence/absence analyses assumed roughly uniform sequencing depth across donors, an assumption that may not hold. In a later analysis, HLA-associated TCR beta chains were found to be more clonally expanded and to have lower generation probabilities than equally common non-associated chains. A total of 150 to 200 TCR beta chains were listed by the study as associated with cytomegalovirus. The authors suggested that the approach could potentially be generalized to other disease states and immunological phenotypes. Most TCR sequences were observed very rarely across donors, whereas some public TCRs were present in many individuals.

The cohort consisted of some 730 healthy bone marrow donors. At the time of sampling, every cohort member was nominally healthy, though immune exposures that went unrecorded were likely present. The donor tested CMV seronegative, placing the donor among the 350 or so seronegative members of the cohort. A peripheral blood sample was collected from each donor, and TCR beta sequencing was performed on peripheral blood mononuclear cells. The Qiagen DNeasy Blood Extraction Kit was used to extract genomic DNA from the blood cell samples. Libraries were made using the immunoSEQ multiplex PCR assay. A mixture of 60 forward primers for TCR Vbeta segments and 13 reverse primers for TCR Jbeta segments was used in the multiplex PCR. Amplification of the CDR3 region of rearranged TCR beta genes was performed with a multiplex PCR assay on genomic DNA. The amplified TCR beta libraries were sequenced on the Illumina HiSeq System as 87-base-pair reads. For the original study's pipeline: In a later analysis, about 80 million unique TCR beta chains were counted across the roughly 610 repertoires, and approximately 9.9 million of these chains were shared by at least two donors. Raw reads were error-corrected and collapsed into unique sequences with a nearest-neighbor algorithm that merged closely related sequences to remove PCR and sequencing errors. Alignment of CDR3 sequences to IMGT reference sequences was used to assign V, D and J gene segments. For a sequence to be retained, a match of at least six nucleotides to both a V gene segment and a J gene segment was required. Rearrangements were classified as productive when the CDR3 lacked stop codons and remained in frame with V and J, and all other rearrangements were classified as non-productive. Following IMGT convention, CDR3 was defined as the stretch from the second conserved V-encoded cysteine up to the conserved J-encoded phenylalanine. The earlier analysis of about 560 of the donors excluded any sequence lacking an unambiguous match to a single V gene segment. In an earlier analysis of 587 of the donors, V segments were called functional above 56.7% productive rearrangements and were called segregating when the between-donor standard deviation exceeded 5%. To diagnose cytomegalovirus status from the catalog of TCR beta chain sequences, a statistical classification framework was built. A later analysis assigned V and J genes by comparing TCR nucleotide sequences with IMGT/GENE-DB human TR gene sequences. In a later analysis, CDR3 sequences and most-parsimonious VDJ recombination scenarios were assigned using the TCRdist pipeline. In a later analysis, each TCR beta chain was defined by its CDR3 amino acid sequence together with its V-gene family, and reads lacking a unique V-gene family were excluded. A later analysis removed 600 or so highly shared, low-generation-probability nucleotide sequences to deal with suspected cross-contamination and a sequencing artifact. In a later analysis, a clonal expansion index for each public chain was calculated from normalized within-repertoire ranks of inferred template counts. Generation probabilities in a later analysis came from a VDJ recombination model fitted to out-of-frame rearrangements, and those results were checked against IGoR. In a later analysis, hypergeometric tests were used to score TCR-TCR, TCR-HLA and TCR-CMV co-occurrence, with a repertoire-size bias correction applied to TCR pairs. In a later analysis, false discovery rates were estimated by permuting HLA or CMV assignments 20 times. A later analysis grouped co-occurring TCRs with DBSCAN, adding TCRdist sequence similarity when clustering within HLA-allele-positive subsets. For co-occurrence clustering, repertoires with fewer than 30,000 or more than 120,000 public chains were excluded, along with 4 to 6 repertoires with anomalous nucleotide sharing. Drawn from immuneACCESS, this table holds only the in-frame rearrangements with V and J called that TCRdb kept. Clones are partly lost; checked studies trace under half to an unresolved V gene and leave the rest unexplained. The V and J calls and clone size are taken from that table; D and trimming were inferred from the DNA. Recorded for this sample are tens of thousands of clones; about 80% of them occurred a single time. The top ten clones comprise roughly 1.8% of the sample.

In the case of this clone: What antigen it recognizes has not been identified. Within one base of it there is no much larger clone, and no base qualities were kept.

Clipping removes 5 bases from V and 1 base from J, with 7 as the unmatched junction base count. As encoded in the germline V gene, CDR1 is SGHTA while CDR2 is FQGNSA. From the cysteine up to the phenylalanine, the CDR3 has a length of 15 residues. Only the CDR3 region is kept as DNA, spanning 45 bases read in frame from base 1. The receptor chain draws on TRBV7-2 and TRBJ1-1, with 7 junctional bases fitting TRBD1. The sequenced sample was PBMCs. The sequence derives from a man aged 35-49 years in good health and CMV-seronegative. The CDR3 reads CASSDWDRANTEAFF. The DNA sequence is TGTGCCAGCAGCGACTGGGACAGAGCGAACACTGAAGCTTTCTTT. Joined to the reference TRBV7-2 and TRBJ1-1 proteins, this CDR3 gives the full variable domain: GAGVSQSPSNKVTEKGKDVELRCDPISGHTALYWYRQSLGQGLEFLIYFQGNSAPDKSGLPSDRFSAERTGGSVSTLTIQRTQQEDSAVYLCASSDWDRANTEAFFGQGTRLTVV.